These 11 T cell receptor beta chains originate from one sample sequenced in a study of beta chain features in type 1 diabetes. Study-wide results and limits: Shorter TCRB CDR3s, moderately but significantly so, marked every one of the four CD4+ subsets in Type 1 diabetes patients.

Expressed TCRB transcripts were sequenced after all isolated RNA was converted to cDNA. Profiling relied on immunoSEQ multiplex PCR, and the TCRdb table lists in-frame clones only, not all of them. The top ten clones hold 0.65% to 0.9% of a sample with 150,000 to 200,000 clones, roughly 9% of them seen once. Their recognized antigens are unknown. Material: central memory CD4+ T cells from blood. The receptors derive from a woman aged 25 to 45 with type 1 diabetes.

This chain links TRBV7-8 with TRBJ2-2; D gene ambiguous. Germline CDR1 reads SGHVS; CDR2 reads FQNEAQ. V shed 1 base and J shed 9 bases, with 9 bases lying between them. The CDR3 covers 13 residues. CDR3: CASSLVAIRELFF. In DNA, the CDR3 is TGTGCCAGCAGCTTAGTTGCGATTCGGGAGCTGTTTTTT.

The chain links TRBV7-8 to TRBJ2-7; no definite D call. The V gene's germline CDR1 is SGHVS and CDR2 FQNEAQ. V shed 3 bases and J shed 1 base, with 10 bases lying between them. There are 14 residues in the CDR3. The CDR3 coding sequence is TGTGCCAGCAGCTTTGAGGTCAGATCCTACGAGCAGTACTTC. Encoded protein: CASSFEVRSYEQYF.

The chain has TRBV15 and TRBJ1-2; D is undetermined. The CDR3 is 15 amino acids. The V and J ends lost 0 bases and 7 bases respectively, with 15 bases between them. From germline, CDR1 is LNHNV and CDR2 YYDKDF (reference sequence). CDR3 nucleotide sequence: TGTGCCACCAGCAGAGAGGGCTACAGCATGGCTGGCTACACCTTC. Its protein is CATSREGYSMAGYTF.

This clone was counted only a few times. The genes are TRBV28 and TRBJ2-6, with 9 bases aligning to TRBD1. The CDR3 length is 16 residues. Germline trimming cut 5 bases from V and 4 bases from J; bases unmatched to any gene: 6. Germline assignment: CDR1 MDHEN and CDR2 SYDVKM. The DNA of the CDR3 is TGTGCCAGCAGTACACAGGGGGCGCAAGGGGCCAACGTCCTGACTTTC. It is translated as CASSTQGAQGANVLTF.

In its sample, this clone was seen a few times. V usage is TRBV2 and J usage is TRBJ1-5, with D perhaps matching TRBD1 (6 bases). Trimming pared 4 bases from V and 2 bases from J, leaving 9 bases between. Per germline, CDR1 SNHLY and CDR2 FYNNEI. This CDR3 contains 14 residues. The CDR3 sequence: CASSAGVGNQPQHF. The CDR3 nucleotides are TGTGCCAGCAGTGCAGGGGTCGGCAATCAGCCCCAGCATTTT.

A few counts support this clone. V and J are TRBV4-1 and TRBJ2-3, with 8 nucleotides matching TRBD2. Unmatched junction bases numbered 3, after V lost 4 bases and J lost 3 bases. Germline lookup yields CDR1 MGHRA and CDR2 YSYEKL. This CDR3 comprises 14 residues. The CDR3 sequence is CASSRSGITDTQYF. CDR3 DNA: TGCGCCAGCAGCCGTAGCGGGATAACAGATACGCAGTATTTT.

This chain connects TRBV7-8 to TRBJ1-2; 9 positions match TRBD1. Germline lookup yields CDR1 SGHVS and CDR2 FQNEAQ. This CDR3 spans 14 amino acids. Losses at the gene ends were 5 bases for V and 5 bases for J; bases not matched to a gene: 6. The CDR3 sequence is CASSRDRAGYGYTF. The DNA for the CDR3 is TGTGCCAGCAGCCGGGACAGGGCGGGGTATGGCTACACCTTC.

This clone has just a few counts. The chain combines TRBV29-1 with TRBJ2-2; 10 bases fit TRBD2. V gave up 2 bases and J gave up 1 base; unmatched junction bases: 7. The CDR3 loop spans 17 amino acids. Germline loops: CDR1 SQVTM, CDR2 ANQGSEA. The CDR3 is CSVESPRTSGNTGELFF. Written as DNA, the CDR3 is TGCAGCGTTGAATCCCCTCGGACTAGCGGGAACACCGGGGAGCTGTTTTTT.

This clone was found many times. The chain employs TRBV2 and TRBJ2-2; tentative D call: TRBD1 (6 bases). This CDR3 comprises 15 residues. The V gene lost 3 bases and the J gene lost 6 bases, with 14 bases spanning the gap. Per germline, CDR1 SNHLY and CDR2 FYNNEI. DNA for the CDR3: TGTGCCAGCAGTGAGGTACAGGGTCTTTCCGGGGAGCTGTTTTTT. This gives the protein CASSEVQGLSGELFF.

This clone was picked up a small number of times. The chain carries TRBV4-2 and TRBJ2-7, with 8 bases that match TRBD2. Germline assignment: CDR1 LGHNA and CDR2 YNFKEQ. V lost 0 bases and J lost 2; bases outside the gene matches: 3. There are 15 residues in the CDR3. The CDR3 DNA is TGTGCCAGCAGCCAAGACCAAGCGGGAGCCTACGAGCAGTACTTC. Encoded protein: CASSQDQAGAYEQYF.

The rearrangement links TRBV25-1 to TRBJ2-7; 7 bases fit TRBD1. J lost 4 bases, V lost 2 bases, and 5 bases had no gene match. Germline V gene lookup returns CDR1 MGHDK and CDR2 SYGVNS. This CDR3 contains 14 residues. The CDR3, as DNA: TGTGCCAGCAGTGAACCGGGACAGAAGTACGAGCAGTACTTC. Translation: CASSEPGQKYEQYF.